This T cell receptor (beta chain) was documented in a study of vaccination effects on CD4 cells after COVID-19. Looking at the study overall: Three convalescent patients were sampled both early and late post-vaccination.

Generated by immunoSEQ multiplex PCR, the TCRdb table keeps only in-frame clones and is missing some. The sample lists roughly 35,000 clones, about 75% occurring once. J was trimmed by 14 bases and V by 5 bases; bases with no gene match: 15. The CDR3 consists of 14 residues. Germline CDR1 SGHTA, CDR2 FQGTGA. With more than 9 days of culture completed, CD4+ T cells were isolated. This individual contracted SARS-CoV-2 between March and December 2020, as verified by PCR. Each person got two doses of an mRNA SARS-CoV-2 vaccine, BNT162b2 or mRNA-1273. Comments on this clone: The antigen remains unidentified.

The specimen comprised CD4+ T cells from PBMCs cultured without peptide, sampled after COVID-19 vaccination. The V gene is TRBV7-3, the J gene TRBJ2-1; 7 bases are shared with TRBD2. The TCR comes from a human donor who had a prior SARS-CoV-2 infection. The CDR3 here is CASSEMGGRESKFF. In DNA form, the CDR3 reads TGTGCCAGCAGCGAAATGGGTGGGCGGGAGAGCAAGTTCTTC. Complete variable domain (other parts from reference TRBV7-3 and TRBJ2-1): GAGVSQTPSNKVTEKGKYVELRCDPISGHTALYWYRQSLGQGPEFLIYFQGTGAADDSGLPNDRFFAVRPEGSVSTLKIQRTERGDSAVYLCASSEMGGRESKFFGPGTRLTVL.